A selection of T cell receptor beta chains follows, all from one sample in a study of blood T cell repertoires in COVID-19. Profiled with immunoSEQ multiplex PCR; TCRdb holds only in-frame clones, not every one. The sample carries 50,000 to 70,000 clones, 76% recorded once. The sample comprised peripheral blood. These receptors originate from a man aged 45-65 years with active or convalescent COVID-19. CDR3s include the opening cysteine and the closing phenylalanine or tryptophan. Expanded clones get a size class; other rows say once, few or many, or leave the size out.

cdr3_length j_call v_call clone_size cdr3_aa
15 TRBJ2-1 TRBV11-2 few CASSFAGRNGDEQFF
17 TRBJ2-2 TRBV24-1 NA CAVGTGDLAANTGELFF
16 TRBJ1-2 TRBV7-2 NA CASSSNTGGGGNGYTF
15 TRBJ2-5 TRBV19 NA CASSIYRDRRETQYF
17 TRBJ1-3 TRBV4-1 NA CASSLNPPRGGGNTIYF
14 TRBJ1-2 TRBV27 NA CASSLSMPPNSYTF
14 TRBJ2-7 TRBV7-8 NA CASSETGEINEQYF
13 TRBJ2-7 TRBV14 NA CASTLTGESEQYF
17 TRBJ1-5 TRBV18 few CASSLGLPGTEKQPQHF
13 TRBJ1-6 TRBV3-1/TRBV3-2 NA CASSQVQGSPLHF
12 TRBJ1-2 TRBV30 NA CAWRVGQWGYTF
13 TRBJ2-1 TRBV7-8 NA CASSFPSANEQFF
16 TRBJ1-2 TRBV6-1 NA CASSEALGQAIYGYTF
16 TRBJ1-2 TRBV7-9 NA CASSPKSDRANYGYTF
19 TRBJ1-1 TRBV30 NA CAWGGFTGGFLAMNTEAFF
10 TRBJ2-3 TRBV19 NA CAIGTDTQYF
13 TRBJ2-7 TRBV29-1 NA CSVPGQGAYEQYF
13 TRBJ1-5 TRBV5-4 NA CASSLDLGGPQHF
13 TRBJ1-2 TRBV27 NA CASRDITNYGYTF
13 TRBJ2-6 TRBV29-1 NA CSVALSGANVLTF